The sequence of this T cell receptor beta chain was determined in a study of shared clonotypes between healthy human individuals. Study summary: Donor ages ranged 18 to 49 years: a couple of women, a few men.

Germline CDR1 and CDR2: MNHEY and SMNVEV (reference sequence). There are 14 residues in the CDR3. Trimming left V 5 bases short and J 2 bases short, with 11 bases between. Study conclusions and caveats: Owing to a small donor count, the genetic and exposure-history diversity represented was limited.

Unsorted PBMC DNA sequencing spanned ten immunoSEQ deep assay plates. Authors' analysis steps: In the immunoSEQ data, sequences were junction-only and lacked quality scores, so filtering differed. Profiled with immunoSEQ multiplex PCR; TCRdb holds only in-frame clones, not every one. The DNA gave D and trimming, while V, J and clone size come from that table. Among hundreds of thousands of clones listed, around three quarters were seen once. Regarding this clone: The antigen remains undetermined.

Specimen: PBMCs. The clonotype was recovered from a woman between 40 and 50 years old in good health. Some clones in this sample may be carry-over from other donors' samples. This chain uses TRBV27 with TRBJ2-3, with a tentative D call TRBD2 (7 bases). CDR3 sequence (DNA): TGTGCCAGCAGTCCGGGGGGCAACACAGATACGCAGTATTTT. Its protein is CASSPGGNTDTQYF.